What follows are 17 T cell receptor beta chains derived from one specimen sequenced in a study of regulatory dendritic cells for organ transplantation. These receptors have no identified antigens. Allogeneic regulatory or mature dendritic cells were co-cultured for roughly five days with CFSE-labeled sorted T cells at 1:10. Some clones are missing from TCRdb's copy, which holds only in-frame ones; the method was immunoSEQ multiplex PCR. The sample gives some 4,000 clones, 59% of which show up once; 20% to 25% is in the top ten. The sequenced sample consisted of memory CD8+ T cells from blood cultured with dendritic cells. This sample's subset: CD45RO+ memory T cells. The receptors originated from a human donor in good health.

The chain combines TRBV7-9 with TRBJ1-2, with D possibly TRBD1 on 6 matching bases. The CDR3 totals 13 residues. The germline gives CDR1 SEHNR, CDR2 FQNEAQ (reference sequence). V lost 3 bases and J 6 bases, leaving 11 bases between the germline ends. CDR3 protein: CASSFTGRDGYTF. The CDR3 DNA sequence: TGTGCCAGCAGCTTTACAGGGAGGGATGGCTACACCTTC. The variable domain in full, with the rest retrieved from reference TRBV7-9 and TRBJ1-2, is DTGVSQNPRHKITKRGQNVTFRCDPISEHNRLYWYRQTLGQGPEFLTYFQNEAQLEKSRLLSDRFSAERPKGSFSTLEIQRTEQGDSAMYLCASSFTGRDGYTFGSGTRLTVV.

A word on this clone: Different DNA sequences within this sample yield the same CDR3. The rearrangement links TRBV9 to TRBJ2-4, with D possibly matching TRBD2 (5 bases). This CDR3 is built from 12 residues. The germline gives CDR1 SGDLS, CDR2 YYNGEE. V lost 4 bases and J lost 6, with 8 bases in between. CDR3 in amino acids: CASSPGGNIQYF. CDR3 bases: TGTGCCAGCAGCCCAGGAGGAAACATTCAGTACTTC.

The rearrangement uses TRBV9 and TRBJ1-5; 8 bases are shared with TRBD1. Germline values: CDR1 SGDLS, CDR2 YYNGEE. V trimming: 3 bases; J trimming: 7 bases; junction bases outside the gene matches: 9. The CDR3 length is 15 residues. In DNA, the CDR3 is TGTGCCAGCAGCGAGACAGGGGCAGGGGGGCAGCCCCAGCATTTT. It translates to CASSETGAGGQPQHF. Together with reference TRBV9 and TRBJ1-5, the CDR3 gives the full variable domain: DSGVTQTPKHLITATGQRVTLRCSPRSGDLSVYWYQQSLDQGLQFLIQYYNGEERAKGNILERFSAQQFPDLHSELNLSSLELGDSALYFCASSETGAGGQPQHFGDGTRLSIL.

The chain couples TRBV7-9 to TRBJ2-1; 9 nucleotides align to TRBD2. The CDR3 loop spans 17 amino acids. Germline assignment: CDR1 SEHNR and CDR2 FQNEAQ (reference sequence). V was clipped by 7 bases and J by 0 bases; unmatched bases: 10. The CDR3: CASTEAGGGVSYNEQFF. The CDR3 DNA follows: TGTGCCAGCACCGAAGCGGGCGGGGGGGTCTCCTACAATGAGCAGTTCTTC.

The chain joins TRBV6-1 to TRBJ1-1; the D is unclear. The CDR3 has 15 residues. Germline assignment: CDR1 MNHNS and CDR2 SASEGT. Trimming took off 5 bases at V and 2 bases at J, with 15 bases between the two ends. CDR3: CASSHGLELNTEAFF. The CDR3 nucleotides are TGTGCCAGCAGTCATGGACTAGAGCTTAACACTGAAGCTTTCTTT.

The V call is TRBV7-2, the J call TRBJ1-2; D perhaps matches TRBD1 (6 bases). Germline loops: CDR1 SGHTA, CDR2 FQGNSA. Trimming stripped 4 bases from V and 6 bases from J, with 21 bases between. This CDR3 is 16 amino acids long. CDR3: CASSSVPPARQDGYTF. Written as DNA, the CDR3 is TGTGCCAGCAGCTCAGTCCCCCCAGCCCGACAGGATGGCTACACCTTC.

The chain couples TRBV18 to TRBJ2-7; perhaps TRBD1 as D (6 bases). Germline V lookup: CDR1 KGHSH, CDR2 LQKENI. V lost 2 bases, J lost 2 bases, and 16 bases lay in between. The CDR3 runs 16 residues. In DNA form, the CDR3 reads TGTGCCAGCTCACCAGACAGGACACGGTCCGCCTACGAGCAGTACTTC. The encoded protein is CASSPDRTRSAYEQYF.

The CDR3 DNA sequence: TGTGCCAGCACAACAGCACCGGGACAGGATTACACCTTC. This codes for CASTTAPGQDYTF. This chain connects TRBV25-1 to TRBJ1-2, with 8 bases aligning to TRBD1. The CDR3 runs 13 residues. Germline V gene lookup returns CDR1 MGHDK and CDR2 SYGVNS. J was trimmed by 11 bases and V by 7 bases; bases with no gene match: 12.

The chain is built from TRBV6-5 and TRBJ1-1; 11 bases map to TRBD1. Germline trimming cut 10 bases from V and 1 base from J; bases unmatched to any gene: 5. This CDR3 is built from 14 residues. Germline assignment: CDR1 MNHEY and CDR2 SVGAGI. CDR3 protein: CATGQGARNTEAFF. The CDR3 DNA reads TGTGCCACCGGACAGGGGGCTAGGAACACTGAAGCTTTCTTT.

J is TRBJ2-6 and V is TRBV18, with TRBD1 identical over 8 bases. V shed 0 bases, J shed 2 bases, and the junction held 6 bases outside the gene matches. The CDR3 totals 18 residues. Germline V gives CDR1 KGHSH, CDR2 LQKENI. CDR3 DNA sequence: TGTGCCAGCTCACCACCGCCCCTCAGGGGGCCTGGGGCCAACGTCCTGACTTTC. Amino acid sequence: CASSPPPLRGPGANVLTF.

This clone showed up just a few times. The rearrangement links TRBV7-9 to TRBJ2-5, with 10 bases that match TRBD2. Losses at the gene ends were 2 bases for V and 5 bases for J; bases not matched to a gene: 5. The CDR3 is 15 amino acids. The germline V gene has CDR1 SEHNR and CDR2 FQNEAQ (reference sequence). CDR3 bases: TGTGCCAGCAGCTTACCTCTAGCGGGGGACGAGACCCAGTACTTC. Protein sequence: CASSLPLAGDETQYF.

The rearrangement links TRBV5-1 to TRBJ1-1; 8 bases are a match to TRBD1. The CDR3 is 16 amino acids. Germline CDR1 and CDR2: SGHRS and YFSETQ. Germline trimming cut 4 bases from V and 1 base from J; bases unmatched to any gene: 9. The CDR3 coding sequence is TGCGCCAGCAGCCCCCGGACAGGGTGGGAGAACACTGAAGCTTTCTTT. Protein: CASSPRTGWENTEAFF.

The J gene is TRBJ1-1, the V gene TRBV7-9; a weak D match, TRBD1 (6 bases). CDR1 is SEHNR, CDR2 FQNEAQ, per germline (reference sequence). The CDR3 spans 13 residues. Trimming cost V 4 bases and J 1 base, with 7 bases left between them. CDR3 in DNA: TGTGCCAGCAGCTCGACAGGGAACACTGAAGCTTTCTTT. Its translation is CASSSTGNTEAFF.

This clone counts as medium-sized (0.01 to 0.1%). The chain carries TRBV12-5 and TRBJ1-1; 9 bases match TRBD1. CDR1 and CDR2 from the germline V gene are LGHNT and FRNRAP. The CDR3 contains 15 residues. V lost 1 base, J lost 6 bases, and 6 bases stayed unmatched. The CDR3 nucleotides read TGTGCTAGTGGTTTGGCGACAGGGGGGTTGGCTGAAGCTTTCTTT. Protein sequence: CASGLATGGLAEAFF.

The rearrangement uses TRBV5-1 and TRBJ2-1; possible D gene TRBD1, 6 bases. CDR1 SGHRS and CDR2 YFSETQ come from the germline V gene. The V and J ends lost 1 base and 1 base respectively, with 15 bases between them. The CDR3 runs 17 residues. The DNA of the CDR3 is TGCGCCAGCAGCTTGCCCCCCGTGGGGGCTTCCTACAATGAGCAGTTCTTC. This translates into CASSLPPVGASYNEQFF.

The V gene is TRBV11-2, the J gene TRBJ1-2; 12 bases are shared with TRBD1. Trimming at V came to 5 bases and at J to 8 bases, leaving 6 bases not matched to a gene. Germline V gives CDR1 SGHAT, CDR2 FQNNGV. The CDR3 has 14 amino acids. CDR3 region: CASSPGQGAIGYTF. CDR3 nucleotide sequence: TGTGCCAGCAGCCCGGGACAGGGGGCGATCGGCTACACCTTC.

The chain has TRBV5-6 and TRBJ2-7; possible D gene TRBD2, 6 bases. The germline V gene has CDR1 SGHDT and CDR2 YYEEEE. There are 15 residues in the CDR3. Trimming pared 0 bases from V and 3 bases from J, leaving 13 bases between. The CDR3, as DNA: TGTGCCAGCAGCTTGGGGCCCGGGGGTGGCTACGAGCAGTACTTC. It specifies CASSLGPGGGYEQYF.